One sample yielded the 19 T cell receptor beta chains listed below, sequenced in a study of CD8 T cells in ankylosing spondylitis (dated by TCRdb to 2015 to 2018). Preparation of the library involved 5' RACE. TCRdb names Illumina HiSeq 2500 as the instrument used. The raw public reads went through TCRdb reprocessing: fastp at Q25, MiXCR clone calling, in-frame beta chains kept. A single entry per CDR3 protein holds the most common genes and DNA from its merged rows. The sample records 300,000 to 350,000 distinct CDR3 sequences, about a fifth of which are singletons. The biggest ten clones account for 3.5% of the sample. Sample: blood, either unsorted or a sorted T cell fraction (not recorded which). All receptors derive from a female donor with ankylosing spondylitis or in good health (not recorded which).

This chain connects TRBV28 to TRBJ2-5, with 13 bases lining up with TRBD2. This CDR3 has 16 amino acids. Germline V gene lookup returns CDR1 MDHEN and CDR2 SYDVKM. Germline trimming cut 5 bases from V and 3 bases from J; bases unmatched to any gene: 6. Here the CDR3 reads CASSKGTSGAEETQYF. The DNA for the CDR3 is TGTGCCAGCAGTAAAGGGACTAGCGGGGCCGAAGAGACCCAGTACTTC.

This clonotype has more than one count but fewer than ten. The V gene is TRBV9, the J gene TRBJ2-2, with 12 bases fitting TRBD2. The CDR3 sequence is 16 residues long. The V segment lost 4 bases and the J segment 5 bases; nucleotides outside the gene matches: 6. CDR1 and CDR2 from the germline V gene are SGDLS and YYNGEE. The DNA of the CDR3 is TGTGCCAGCAGCTTGACTAGCGGGAGTGAAACCGGGGAGCTGTTTTTT. Protein sequence: CASSLTSGSETGELFF. Full variable domain (remainder filled in from reference TRBV9 and TRBJ2-2): DSGVTQTPKHLITATGQRVTLRCSPRSGDLSVYWYQQSLDQGLQFLIQYYNGEERAKGNILERFSAQQFPDLHSELNLSSLELGDSALYFCASSLTSGSETGELFFGEGSRLTVL.

The J gene is TRBJ1-6, the V gene TRBV12-3 or TRBV12-4, with D possibly being TRBD1 (5 bases). This CDR3 is 11 amino acids long. Trimming left V 4 bases short and J 15 bases short, with 10 bases between. As DNA, the CDR3 is TGTGCCAGCAGTTACAGGTATCGCCTCCACTTT. As protein: CASSYRYRLHF.

This clonotype appeared many times. This chain links TRBV5-1 with TRBJ2-5; TRBD1 might be the D (5 bases). The CDR3 runs 14 residues. Germline CDR1 is SGHRS and CDR2 is YFSETQ. V was pared by 0 bases and J by 0 bases, with 6 bases between. The CDR3, as DNA: TGCGCCAGCAGCTTGGGACAGAACCAAGAGACCCAGTACTTC. Translated: CASSLGQNQETQYF.

This clonotype was counted between two and nine times. The rearrangement joins TRBV20-1 to TRBJ2-1, with 7 bases lining up with TRBD2. CDR1 and CDR2 from the germline V gene are DFQATT and SNEGSKA (reference sequence). The ends lost 0 bases at V and 0 bases at J; junction bases unmatched: 11. The CDR3 contains 18 residues. CDR3 sequence reads: CSARDWSSGTSSYNEQFF. Written as DNA, the CDR3 is TGCAGTGCTAGAGATTGGTCAAGCGGGACGAGCTCCTACAATGAGCAGTTCTTC.

This clonotype occurred a few times. This chain links TRBV20-1 with TRBJ2-1, with 10 bases that match TRBD2. This CDR3 is 15 amino acids long. The junction had 6 bases not matched to a gene; V was cut back by 3 bases and J by 4 bases. Germline lookup yields CDR1 DFQATT and CDR2 SNEGSKA (reference sequence). CDR3 coding DNA: TGCAGTGCTAGCCCACCGGGACTAGCGTACAATGAGCAGTTCTTC. Encoded protein: CSASPPGLAYNEQFF.

The chain uses TRBV10-1 and TRBJ2-1, with D hard to call. V dropped 6 bases and J dropped 7 bases, with 13 bases sitting between them. The CDR3 is 13 amino acids. Germline V gene sequence: CDR1 WNHNN, CDR2 SYGVQD (reference sequence). For the CDR3, the DNA is TGCGCCAGCAGCCTCAAGGTAGAAAATGAGCAGTTCTTC. Translation gives CASSLKVENEQFF.

This clonotype turned up a few times. The V call is TRBV6-5, the J call TRBJ2-7; 7 positions agree with TRBD2. The trim removed 2 bases at V and 3 bases at J, leaving 4 bases unmatched. The CDR3 is made up of 14 amino acids. CDR1 and CDR2 (germline): MNHEY, SVGAGI. The CDR3 DNA is TGTGCCAGCAGTTACCGGACTAGAGACTACGAGCAGTACTTC. Translation: CASSYRTRDYEQYF.

J is TRBJ2-1 and V is TRBV6-2 or TRBV6-3; 9 bases match TRBD2. Germline V CDR1 and CDR2: MNHEY, SVGEGT. The CDR3 runs to 16 residues. With V trimmed by 5 bases and J by 7 bases, 12 bases remained unmatched. The CDR3 sequence: CASSGLSGSNGNEQFF. The DNA of the CDR3 is TGTGCCAGCAGTGGCCTTAGCGGGAGCAACGGGAATGAGCAGTTCTTC.

This clonotype was seen at least ten times. The chain recombines TRBV20-1 with TRBJ2-1; D may be TRBD1 or TRBD2 (7 bases each). The V gene lost 5 bases and the J gene lost 1 base, with 15 bases spanning the gap. Germline loops: CDR1 DFQATT, CDR2 SNEGSKA (reference sequence). CDR3 length equals 15 residues. CDR3 sequence: CSAEGASGSYNEQFF. As DNA, the CDR3 is TGCAGTGCTGAGGGGGCTAGCGGATCCTACAATGAGCAGTTCTTC.

The genes are TRBV20-1 and TRBJ2-3; TRBD2 agrees at 7 bases. With V trimmed by 4 bases and J by 7 bases, 5 bases remained unmatched. Per the germline V gene, CDR1 is DFQATT and CDR2 is SNEGSKA (reference sequence). This CDR3 is built from 12 residues. In nucleotides, the CDR3 is TGCAGTGCTAACGCGGGAGAGTATACGCAGTATTTT. It translates to CSANAGEYTQYF.

This chain uses TRBV11-2 with TRBJ2-1; D may be TRBD2 (8 bases). Trimming removed 2 bases at V and 3 bases at J, with 23 bases between. The CDR3 is made up of 19 amino acids. Per germline, CDR1 SGHAT and CDR2 FQNNGV. CDR3 region: CASSLRQGLPGLVYNEQFF. CDR3 in DNA: TGTGCCAGCAGCTTAAGACAGGGATTACCGGGACTAGTCTACAATGAGCAGTTCTTC.

This clonotype showed up just a few times. The V and J genes are TRBV20-1 and TRBJ1-3; D gene unclear. CDR1 DFQATT and CDR2 SNEGSKA come from the germline V gene (reference sequence). This CDR3 contains 14 residues. Trimming shortened V by 3 bases and J by 0 bases, and 9 bases separated the two germline ends. The CDR3 loop is CSASWDASGNTIYF. For the CDR3, the DNA is TGCAGTGCTAGTTGGGATGCCTCTGGAAACACCATATATTTT.

This clonotype was seen more than once but under ten times. V gene TRBV12-3 or TRBV12-4 combines with J gene TRBJ2-1, with TRBD2 as a possible D gene (6 bases). V was shortened by 2 bases and J by 4 bases, with 9 bases between the two germline ends. This CDR3 is 14 amino acids long. CDR3 nucleotides: TGTGCCAGCAGTTTAACCCTAGCGTACAATGAGCAGTTCTTC. The encoded protein is CASSLTLAYNEQFF.

This clonotype appeared many times. V is TRBV27 and J is TRBJ1-1; D ambiguous. Deletions cut 4 bases from V and 7 bases from J, with 16 bases between. This CDR3 contains 14 residues. The germline gives CDR1 MNHEY, CDR2 SMNVEV (reference sequence). CDR3 nucleotide sequence: TGTGCCAGCAGTTCGATGAAAGTGAGGGTTGAAGCTTTCTTT. Translated: CASSSMKVRVEAFF.

At least ten counts were recorded for this clonotype. The rearrangement joins TRBV29-1 to TRBJ1-1; no clear D gene. Germline V gene data show CDR1 as SQVTM and CDR2 as ANQGSEA. The CDR3 covers 13 residues. The ends were cut back, 1 base at V and 2 bases at J, with 8 bases in the middle. The CDR3 DNA sequence: TGCAGCGTTGAAGTGACCGTTAACACTGAAGCTTTCTTT. As protein: CSVEVTVNTEAFF.

V and J are TRBV5-5 and TRBJ1-1, with a possible D match to TRBD1 (6 bases). The CDR3 spans 14 residues. Germline-derived CDR1 and CDR2 are SGHKS and YYEKEE (reference sequence). Trimming pared 3 bases from V and 1 base from J, leaving 10 bases between. The CDR3 here is CASSSVQGNTEAFF. CDR3 DNA: TGTGCCAGCAGCTCCGTACAGGGGAACACTGAAGCTTTCTTT.

J is TRBJ1-1 and V is TRBV21-1; the table calls TRBD1, which could not be checked here. TRBV21-1 is labeled a pseudogene. CDR3 length equals 13 residues. For the CDR3, the DNA is TGTGCCATTCGTAGACAGGGGAACACTGAAGCTTTCTTT. This translates into CAIRRQGNTEAFF.

The V gene is TRBV6-2 or TRBV6-3, the J gene TRBJ2-4; TRBD2 is a possible D gene (6 bases). This CDR3 contains 15 residues. Trimming removed 6 bases at V and 2 bases at J, with 14 bases between. Germline V lookup: CDR1 MNHEY, CDR2 SVGEGT. The chain's CDR3 is CASSPPGGTKNIQYF. CDR3 in DNA: TGTGCCAGCAGCCCCCCCGGGGGAACCAAAAACATTCAGTACTTC.